This T cell receptor (beta chain) was recorded in a study of human CD8 memory T cell subsets. Whole-study results and caveats: In this study, sequencing was restricted to T cell receptor beta chains only.

According to its frequency, this clonotype is medium-sized. The target antigen is unknown. The RNA's source was duplicate vials of fewer than 190,000 sorted CD8+ T cells per subset. CDR1 and CDR2 from the germline V gene are SGHRS and YFSETQ. The CDR3 is made up of 16 amino acids. Generation of TCR beta libraries used UMI-labeled 5' RACE. Using the 5' RACE reads, TCRdb records one entry per CDR3 protein without DNA. Recorded for this sample: more than 2,500 distinct CDR3 sequences. Sequenced input: CD8+ T cells from PBMCs. This TCR derives from a human donor in good health. The V gene is TRBV5-1, the J gene TRBJ1-1; the TRBD1 assignment by TCRdb is unverifiable without DNA. The CDR3 spells CASSPGVYRVNTEAFF.